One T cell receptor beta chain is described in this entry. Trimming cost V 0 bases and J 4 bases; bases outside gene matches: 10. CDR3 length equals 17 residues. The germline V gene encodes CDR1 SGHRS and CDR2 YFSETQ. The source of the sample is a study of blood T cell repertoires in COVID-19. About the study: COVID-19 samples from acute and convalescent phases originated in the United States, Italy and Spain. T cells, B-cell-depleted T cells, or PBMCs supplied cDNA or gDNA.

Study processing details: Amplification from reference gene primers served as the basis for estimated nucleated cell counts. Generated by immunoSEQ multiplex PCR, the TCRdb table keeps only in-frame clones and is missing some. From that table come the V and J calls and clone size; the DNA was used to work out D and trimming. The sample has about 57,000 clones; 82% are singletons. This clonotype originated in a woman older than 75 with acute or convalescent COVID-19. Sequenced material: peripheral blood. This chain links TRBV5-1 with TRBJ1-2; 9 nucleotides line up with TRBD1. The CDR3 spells CASSLVTGGSLGYGYTF. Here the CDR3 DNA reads TGCGCCAGCAGCTTGGTCACAGGGGGCAGCCTCGGCTATGGCTACACCTTC.